This TCR beta chain came from a study of regulatory T cells in long-lasting Graves disease (dated by TCRdb to the early 2020s). With respect to the entire study: In the newly diagnosed Graves' disease group, patients had been taking antithyroid drugs for less than 3 months. The study was registered as a clinical trial and conducted in China. Patients with persistent Graves' disease were compared with patients with newly diagnosed Graves' disease using TCR sequencing and RNA sequencing of peripheral blood. TCR sequencing covered around 13 persistent and approximately 20 newly diagnosed Graves' disease patients, around 33 samples in total.

This clonotype has a count of ten or more. The specificity of this receptor is unknown. Base qualities are missing; no much larger clone stands one base away. The library came from multiplex PCR. The run used an Illumina HiSeq 4000. CDR3 regions were amplified by Arm-PCR with iRepertoire HTBI primers to construct TCR beta libraries. Before sequencing, the PCR products went through gel purification. As for the original processing: A total of roughly 65 TRBV and under 15 TRBJ segments were identified across samples and were used for gene usage analysis of CDR3 amino acid clonotypes. COPE and FqMerger were used to merge filtered high-quality paired reads into contigs. BLAST was used to align contigs to IMGT TRBV, TRBD and TRBJ reference genes, with CDR3 defined following IMGT. Highly expanded clones were defined as clonotypes with a frequency above 0.1%. Repertoire diversity was measured by Shannon entropy, and V-J evenness by the Gini coefficient. A clonotype was considered public if more than one individual shared it. TCRdb reprocessing: public reads trimmed at Q25 with fastp, clones called with MiXCR, in-frame beta chains kept. Identical CDR3 proteins give one entry, which carries the most common genes and DNA. These V and J calls derive from TCRdb rather than the authors' analysis. This sample comprises approximately 470,000 distinct CDR3 sequences, 15% to 20% of them detected only once. Together, the top ten hold 10% to 15% of the sample.

Results the study describes overall, beyond this receptor: Because the primary lesion, thyroid tissue, could not be accessed, the study looked at peripheral blood alone. Preferential use of TRBV28, TRBJ1-2 and TRBJ2-5 was observed in persistent disease, whereas TRBV20-1 and TRBJ2-1 were favored in newly diagnosed disease. The authors acknowledged the small sample size as a limitation that may reduce accuracy. Patients with persistent disease shared more public clonotypes (around 3,000) than newly diagnosed patients did (about 1,000). Sequencing and analysis were restricted to the TCR beta chain. Compared with newly diagnosed patients, persistent Graves' disease patients had lower TCR Shannon entropy and fewer highly expanded clones, which suggests clonal expansion.

Taken with the paper, the label for time point translates to: newly diagnosed GD, antithyroid drugs for less than 3 months. For both TCR sequencing and RNA sequencing, RNA was extracted from PBMCs in TRIzol. Graves' disease was diagnosed according to American Thyroid Association guidelines. Recruitment of patients was carried out at an endocrinology department in Xi'an, China. Each patient gave approximately 10 milliliters of peripheral blood, collected in an EDTA anticoagulant tube. Ficoll Paque Plus density gradient separation was used to isolate PBMCs, and no further T cell sorting was performed. An Agilent 2100 Bioanalyzer and agarose gel were used to assess RNA quality, and a NanoDrop 2000 was used to measure RNA concentration. Relative to germline, V is missing 0 bases and J is missing 0 bases, with 3 bases of the junction outside any gene match. The CDR3 runs 18 amino acids, cysteine and phenylalanine included. This entry keeps only the CDR3 DNA: 54 bases, framed from base 1. The germline V gene supplies CDR1 SGHAT and CDR2 FQNNGV.

These same records also appear under a second study, on T cells in Graves' hyperthyroidism and ophthalmopathy. The other study reports the following: A patient counted as having stable Graves' hyperthyroidism if no progression to ophthalmopathy occurred over 18 months of follow-up. The hyperthyroidism patients were between 18 and 65 years old and newly diagnosed, with a disease duration of less than 2 months. The study excluded patients with uncontrolled infections, other autoimmune diseases, pregnancy or lactation. Clinical symptoms, serum thyroxine and TRAb, thyroid ultrasound, and orbital computed tomography formed the basis for the diagnoses. The first round of RT-PCR for the TCR CDR3 was performed with the HTBI primer set and the Qiagen OneStep RT-PCR kit. Most expanded thyroid clonotypes (frequency above 0.001) were also found in blood, which suggests that blood repertoires may mirror thyroid immune responses. A 13 V-J signature model separated ophthalmopathy from stable hyperthyroidism, with about 90% sensitivity and roughly 81% specificity in cross-validation and 80%/75% in testing. During validation, the model predicted progression to ophthalmopathy a median of around 6 months ahead of onset, with more than 55% sensitivity and 72.22% specificity. To identify distinguishing TCR V-J signatures, a discovery cohort of around 100 patients was used, comprising 43 with Graves' ophthalmopathy and some 57 with stable Graves' hyperthyroidism. Whether ophthalmopathy could be predicted prospectively was tested in an independent validation cohort made up of 18 to 20 hyperthyroidism patients plus 17 patients who later progressed to ophthalmopathy. The 100 or so discovery patients were divided at random into training and test sets in a 7:3 ratio. In roughly six Graves' hyperthyroidism patients, the study also compared T-cell repertoires from thyroid tissue with T-cell repertoires from blood. After sampling, hyperthyroidism patients received methimazole starting at 30 mg daily, and ophthalmopathy patients received high-dose intravenous methylprednisolone. The libraries were constructed in a second round of multiplex PCR and then size-selected and purified. Libraries were sequenced paired-end with 100 bp reads on an Illumina HiSeq2000. SOAPnuke was used to process the raw data, with reads discarded if the reads contained adapters or uncalled bases, had a mean Phred below 15, or lacked an exact constant-primer or identifier match. High-quality paired reads were merged using COPE v1.2.5, and each unique nucleotide sequence was defined as a clonotype. Clonotypes were aligned to IMGT TRBV, TRBD and TRBJ reference segments using MiTCR v1.1. The analysis included only V-J combinations with a frequency above 0.0001, which together covered more than 98% of the repertoires. A TCS score was defined as the ratio of F50 (clonal expansion) to E x V (chaos), with BLOSUM62-based TCRdist applied between CDR3 peptides within each V-J. Welch's t-statistics and random forest reduced some 510 V-J features to 10 to 15, which were used in a naive Bayes classifier (R e1071). Sample size was not statistically predetermined, and investigators were not blinded to group allocation. According to the paper, TCR Vbeta CDR3 sequencing was carried out on about 140 peripheral blood samples, which came from under 50 ophthalmopathy, 70 to 80 hyperthyroidism and some 17 progressor patients.

This specimen consisted of peripheral blood mononuclear cells (PBMCs), obtained at new diagnosis, from a patient treated with antithyroid drugs. The sequence joins TRBV11-2 to TRBJ2-1; 12 middle bases align to TRBD2. The sequence was obtained from a man aged 35 to 55 with Graves disease. Donor details come from another sample of the same person, matched by shared clones. The CDR3 region has the sequence CASSLDLAGGNSYNEQFF. The bases are TGTGCCAGCAGCTTAGATCTAGCGGGAGGGAACTCCTACAATGAGCAGTTCTTC.